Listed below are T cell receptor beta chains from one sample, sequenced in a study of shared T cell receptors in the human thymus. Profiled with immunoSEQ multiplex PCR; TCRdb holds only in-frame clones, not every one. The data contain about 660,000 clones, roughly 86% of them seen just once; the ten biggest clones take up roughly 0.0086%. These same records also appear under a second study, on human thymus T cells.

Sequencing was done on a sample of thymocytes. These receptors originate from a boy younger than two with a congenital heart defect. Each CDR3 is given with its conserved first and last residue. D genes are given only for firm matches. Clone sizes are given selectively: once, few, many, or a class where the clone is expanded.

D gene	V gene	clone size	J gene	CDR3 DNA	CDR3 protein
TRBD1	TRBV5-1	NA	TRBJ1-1	TGCGCCAGCAGCTTGGCCGACAGGGGGAACACTGAAGCTTTCTTT	CASSLADRGNTEAFF
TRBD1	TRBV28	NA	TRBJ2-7	TGTGCCAGTTCCCCCGGGACAGGGGGCCACGAGCAGTACTTC	CASSPGTGGHEQYF
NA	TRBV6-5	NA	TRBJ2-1	TGTGCCAGCAGTTTTAGACGGGGTGACAATGAGCAGTTCTTC	CASSFRRGDNEQFF
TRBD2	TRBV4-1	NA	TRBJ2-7	TGCGCCAGCAGCCAAAAGCGGGGGGGCTGCGAGCAGTACTTC	CASSQKRGGCEQYF
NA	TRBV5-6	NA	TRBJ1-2	TGTGCCAGCAGCTTGGCCGGGGTCTATGGCTACACCTTC	CASSLAGVYGYTF
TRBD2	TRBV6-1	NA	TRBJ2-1	TGTGCCAGCAGTGATCCCGAGGGAGGGCCTATCTACAATGAGCAGTTCTTC	CASSDPEGGPIYNEQFF
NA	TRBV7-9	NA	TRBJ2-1	TGTGCCAGCAGCACAGAATCTCGGGTGGGGTCTAGCTCGTTCTTC	CASSTESRVGSSSFF
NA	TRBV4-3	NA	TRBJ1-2	TGCGCCAGCAGCCCAAAGTTCATTCAGGGCGATGGCTACACCTTC	CASSPKFIQGDGYTF
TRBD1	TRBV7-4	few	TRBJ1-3	TGTGCCAGCAGCTTAGAGTCACAGGGGGGTGGAAACACCATATATTTT	CASSLESQGGGNTIYF
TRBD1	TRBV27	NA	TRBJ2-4	TGTGCCAGCAGTTCTGTCCGGGACAGTCTCGTTCTAGCCAAAAACATTCAGTACTTC	CASSSVRDSLVLAKNIQYF
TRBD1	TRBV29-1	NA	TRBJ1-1	TGCAGCGTTGAAGTCAGGGACAGGGAAGACACTGAAGCTTTCTTT	CSVEVRDREDTEAFF
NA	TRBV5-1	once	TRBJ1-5	TGCGCCAGCAGCTTGGACGGTGTGGGAGGGGGCAATCAGCCCCAGCATTTT	CASSLDGVGGGNQPQHF
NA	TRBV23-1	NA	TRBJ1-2	TGCGCCAGCAGTCACGGGGAGGCCAAAGGGAACTATGGCTACACCTTC	CASSHGEAKGNYGYTF
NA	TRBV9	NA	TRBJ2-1	TGTGCCAGCAGCCCCAACAGGCCTACCTACAATGAGCAGTTCTTC	CASSPNRPTYNEQFF
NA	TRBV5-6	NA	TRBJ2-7	TGTGCCAGCAGCTTGGTTGGCCGCACCTACGAGCAGTACTTC	CASSLVGRTYEQYF
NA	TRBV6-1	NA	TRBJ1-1	TGTGCCAGCAGAAACAGACCGAACACTGAAGCTTTCTTT	CASRNRPNTEAFF
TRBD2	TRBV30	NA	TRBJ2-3	TGTGCCTGGGAACCCGGACTAGCCGGGGGTCATACGCAGTATTTT	CAWEPGLAGGHTQYF
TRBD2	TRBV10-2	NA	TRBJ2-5	TGCGCCACCACGGAGCGGGGGGGGGAGACCCAGTACTTC	CATTERGGETQYF
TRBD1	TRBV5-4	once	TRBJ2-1	TGTGCCAGCAGCTTCCGGGACAGGGAGATCAATGAGCAGTTCTTC	CASSFRDREINEQFF
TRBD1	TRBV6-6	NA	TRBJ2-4	TGTGCCAGCAGTAGGACAGGACTAGCCAAAAACATTCAGTACTTC	CASSRTGLAKNIQYF
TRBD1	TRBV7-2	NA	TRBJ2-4	TGTGCCAGCAGTCGTACCGGGACAGGGGAGAACATTCAGTACTTC	CASSRTGTGENIQYF
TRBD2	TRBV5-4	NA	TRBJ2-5	TGTGCCAGCAGCTTGTTGCGGGGGGCCGGAGAGACCCAGTACTTC	CASSLLRGAGETQYF
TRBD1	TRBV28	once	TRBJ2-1	TGTGCCAGCAGTCCGGACAGGGTTGGCTACAATGAGCAGTTCTTC	CASSPDRVGYNEQFF
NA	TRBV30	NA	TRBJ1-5	TGTGCCTGGAGCGGCGGAGGTAGCAATCAGCCCCAGCATTTT	CAWSGGGSNQPQHF
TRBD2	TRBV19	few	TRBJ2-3	TGTGCCAGTAGTATTCCTAAGCGGGAGGGGCAAGATACGCAGTATTTT	CASSIPKREGQDTQYF
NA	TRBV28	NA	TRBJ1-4	TGTGCCAGCATTAAAAGCGTGGGCCCAGGGCAGTCTAAAGCTGATGAAAAACTGTTTTTT	CASIKSVGPGQSKADEKLFF
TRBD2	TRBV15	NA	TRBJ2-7	TGTGCCACCAGCAGACCTGAGGGACTAGCGGGGGGCGAGTGCTACGAGCAGTACTTC	CATSRPEGLAGGECYEQYF
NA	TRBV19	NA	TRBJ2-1	TGTGCCAGTAGTATAGGCAGGGAAAACCTCTACAATGAGCAGTTCTTC	CASSIGRENLYNEQFF
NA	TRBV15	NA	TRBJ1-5	TGTGCCACCAGCAGAGCGGTTCAGCCCCAGCATTTT	CATSRAVQPQHF
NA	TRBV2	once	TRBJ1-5	TGTGCCAGCAGTGATAGTACGTTCCGGGGCAATCAGCCCCAGCATTTT	CASSDSTFRGNQPQHF
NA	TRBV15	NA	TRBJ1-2	TGTGCCACCAGCAGAGATCGGGGGTTCGGGTATGGCTACACCTTC	CATSRDRGFGYGYTF
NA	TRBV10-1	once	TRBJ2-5	TGCGCCAGCAGTCCGTTTGGGGCTAGAGAGACCCAGTACTTC	CASSPFGARETQYF
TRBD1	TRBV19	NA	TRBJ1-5	TGTGCCAGTGTGGGACAGCCGAGCAATCAGCCCCAGCATTTT	CASVGQPSNQPQHF
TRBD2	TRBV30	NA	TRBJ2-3	TGTGCCTTCACTCTGGGACTAGCGGGAGAGTTACGCGCCGGTACGCAGTATTTT	CAFTLGLAGELRAGTQYF
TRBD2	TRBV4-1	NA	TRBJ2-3	TGCGCCAGCAGCCAAGTGGTCTCCGGGACTAGACAAACCACAGATACGCAGTATTTT	CASSQVVSGTRQTTDTQYF
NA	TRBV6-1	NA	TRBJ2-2	TGTGCCAGCAGTGGACGGACACCGAACACCGGGGAGCTGTTTTTT	CASSGRTPNTGELFF
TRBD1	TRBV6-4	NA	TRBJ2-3	TGTGCCAGCAGTGACTCGTGGACAGGTAGCACAGATACGCAGTATTTT	CASSDSWTGSTDTQYF
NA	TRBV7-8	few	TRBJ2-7	TGTGCCAGCAGCTTAGACTGGGGCCTCTACGAGCAGTACTTC	CASSLDWGLYEQYF
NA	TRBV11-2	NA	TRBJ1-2	TGTGCCAGCAGCCTTAGACAGCCGAGCCATGGCTACACCTTC	CASSLRQPSHGYTF
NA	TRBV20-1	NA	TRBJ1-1	TGCAGTGCTAGAGGCACTTCGGGTTTCTTT	CSARGTSGFF
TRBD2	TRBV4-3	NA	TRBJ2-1	TGCGCCAGCAGCCAGGGGGCTAGCGGGGGCAATGAGCAGTTCTTC	CASSQGASGGNEQFF
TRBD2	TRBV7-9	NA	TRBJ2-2	TGTGCCAGCAGCCCCATAGGGACTAGCGGGGGCCCCAACACCGGGGAGCTGTTTTTT	CASSPIGTSGGPNTGELFF
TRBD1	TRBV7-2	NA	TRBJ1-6	TGTGCCAGCAGCAAGGACAGGACCTATAATTCACCCCTCCACTTT	CASSKDRTYNSPLHF
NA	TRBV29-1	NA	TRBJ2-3	TGCAGCGTTGCGGAGGTTGCCACAGATACGCAGTATTTT	CSVAEVATDTQYF
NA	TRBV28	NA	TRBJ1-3	TGTGCCAGCAGTTTGGACACACCAAATTCCCCTGGAAACACCATATATTTT	CASSLDTPNSPGNTIYF
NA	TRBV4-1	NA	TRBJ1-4	TGCGCCAGCAGCCAAGATAGAAGAGGTCAGGGTCTAGGTGAAAAACTGTTTTTT	CASSQDRRGQGLGEKLFF
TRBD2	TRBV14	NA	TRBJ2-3	TGTGCCAGCAGCCAAGGAGATCCGAGCGGGAAGGGAGATACGCAGTATTTT	CASSQGDPSGKGDTQYF
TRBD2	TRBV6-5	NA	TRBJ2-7	TGTGCCAGCCGCAGAGCGGGGAGCTACGAGCAGTACTTC	CASRRAGSYEQYF
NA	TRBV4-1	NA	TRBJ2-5	TGCGCCAGCAGCCAAGATCACAGACAGCCTTTAGAGACCCAGTACTTC	CASSQDHRQPLETQYF
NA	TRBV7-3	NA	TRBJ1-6	TGTGCCAGCAGCTTATCTCATAATTCACCCCTCCACTTT	CASSLSHNSPLHF
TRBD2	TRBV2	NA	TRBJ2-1	TGTGCCAGCAGGGACTCTGGACTAGCGGGAGGCTACAGTGAGCAGTTCTTC	CASRDSGLAGGYSEQFF
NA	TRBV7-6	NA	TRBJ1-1	TGTGCCAGCAGCTTCGCCCTAGGGGGGGATCGTTTGAACACTGAAGCTTTCTTT	CASSFALGGDRLNTEAFF
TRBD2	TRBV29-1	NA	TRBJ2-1	TGCAGCTTTGGGACTAGCGGCGAGCAGTTCTTC	CSFGTSGEQFF
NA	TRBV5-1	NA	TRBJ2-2	TGCGCCAGCAGCTTGGGTTGGCGAGGGAACGAGGTTTGGGCCGGGGAGCTGTTTTTT	CASSLGWRGNEVWAGELFF